This T cell receptor beta chain appears in the sequencing data of a study of T cells after posttransplantation cyclophosphamide. Treatment was busulfan-fludarabine conditioning, a marrow graft, and cyclophosphamide on days +3 and +4. The sample holds one count of this clone. The assay was immunoSEQ multiplex PCR, and TCRdb's table has in-frame clones only and misses some. The sample includes approximately 40,000 clones, approximately 78% of them seen just once. Germline CDR1 is SGHKS and CDR2 is YYEKEE (reference sequence). The CDR3 totals 15 residues. V dropped 0 bases and J dropped 7; count of bases not matched to a gene: 8.

This sequence originates from a female patient aged 35-55 years who received an allogeneic stem cell transplant from a related donor, was CMV-positive, and had no GVHD. Some T cells may trace back to the graft donor. The chain joins TRBV5-5 to TRBJ1-2, with 8 bases lining up with TRBD1. The material sequenced was CD4+ T cells sorted from blood, taken 1,900 to 2,000 days after a stem cell transplant with posttransplant cyclophosphamide. CDR3 loop: CASSLGTGSSAGYTF. The CDR3 coding sequence is TGTGCCAGCAGCTTGGGGACAGGGAGTTCGGCTGGCTACACCTTC.